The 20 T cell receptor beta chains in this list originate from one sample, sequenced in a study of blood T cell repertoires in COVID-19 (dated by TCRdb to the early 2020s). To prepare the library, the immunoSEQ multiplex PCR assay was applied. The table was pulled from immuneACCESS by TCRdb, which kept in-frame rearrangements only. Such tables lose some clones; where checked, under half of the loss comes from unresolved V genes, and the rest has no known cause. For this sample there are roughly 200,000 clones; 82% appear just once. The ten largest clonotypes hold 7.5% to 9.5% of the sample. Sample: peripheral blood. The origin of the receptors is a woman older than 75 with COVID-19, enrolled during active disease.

In DNA form, the CDR3 reads TGTGCCAGCAGCTTACCGACAGGGTACCCCCTCCACTTT. Amino acids: CASSLPTGYPLHF. The chain joins TRBV7-2 to TRBJ1-6; 7 bases line up with TRBD1. Germline V gives CDR1 SGHTA, CDR2 FQGNSA. V lost 2 bases, J lost 13 bases, and 5 bases stayed unmatched. The CDR3 has 13 amino acids.

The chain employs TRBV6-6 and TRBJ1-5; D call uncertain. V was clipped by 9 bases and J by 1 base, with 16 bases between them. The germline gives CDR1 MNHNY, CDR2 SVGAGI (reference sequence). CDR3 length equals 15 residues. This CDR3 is CASLLQPRSNQPQHF. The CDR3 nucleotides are TGTGCCAGTCTCCTACAGCCCCGGAGCAATCAGCCCCAGCATTTT.

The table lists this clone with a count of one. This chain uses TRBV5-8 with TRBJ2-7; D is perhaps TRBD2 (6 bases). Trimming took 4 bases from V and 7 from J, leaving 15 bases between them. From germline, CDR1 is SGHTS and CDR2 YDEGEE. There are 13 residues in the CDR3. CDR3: CASSKNRDLEQYV. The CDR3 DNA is TGTGCCAGCAGCAAAAACCGGGACTTGGAGCAGTACGTC.

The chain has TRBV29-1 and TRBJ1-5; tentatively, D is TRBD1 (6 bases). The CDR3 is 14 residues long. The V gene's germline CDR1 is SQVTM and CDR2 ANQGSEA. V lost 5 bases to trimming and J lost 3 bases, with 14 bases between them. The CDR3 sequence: CSVSDSRNNQPQHF. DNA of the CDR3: TGCAGCGTTTCGGACAGCCGAAACAATCAGCCCCAGCATTTT. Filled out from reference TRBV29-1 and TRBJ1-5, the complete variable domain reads SAVISQKPSRDICQRGTSLTIQCQVDSQVTMMFWYRQQPGQSLTLIATANQGSEATYESGFVIDKFPISRPNLTFSTLTVSNMSPEDSSIYLCSVSDSRNNQPQHFGDGTRLSIL.

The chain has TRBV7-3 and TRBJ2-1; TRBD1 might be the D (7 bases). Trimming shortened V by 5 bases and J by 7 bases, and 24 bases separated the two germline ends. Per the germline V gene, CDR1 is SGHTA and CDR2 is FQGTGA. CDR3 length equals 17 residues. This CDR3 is CASSQYRGVPGGNEQFF. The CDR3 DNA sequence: TGTGCCAGCAGCCAATACAGGGGCGTCCCCGGGGGAAATGAGCAGTTCTTC.

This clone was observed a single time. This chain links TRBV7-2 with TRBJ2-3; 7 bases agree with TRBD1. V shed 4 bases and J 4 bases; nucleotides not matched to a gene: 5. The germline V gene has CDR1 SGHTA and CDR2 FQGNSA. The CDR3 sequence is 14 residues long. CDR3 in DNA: TGTGCCAGCAGCTCCCCAGGGGGTCCAGATACGCAGTATTTT. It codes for CASSSPGGPDTQYF.

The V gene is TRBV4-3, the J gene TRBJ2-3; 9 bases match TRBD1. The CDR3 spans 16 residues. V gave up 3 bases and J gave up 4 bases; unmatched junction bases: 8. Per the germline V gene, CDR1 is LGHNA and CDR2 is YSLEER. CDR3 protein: CASSQDPGTGPDTQYF. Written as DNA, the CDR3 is TGCGCCAGCAGCCAGGACCCTGGGACAGGGCCAGATACGCAGTATTTT.

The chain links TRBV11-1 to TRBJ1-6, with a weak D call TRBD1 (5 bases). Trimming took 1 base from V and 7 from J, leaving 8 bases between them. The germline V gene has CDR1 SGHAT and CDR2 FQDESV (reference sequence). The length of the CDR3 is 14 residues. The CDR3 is CASSLGQRNSPLHF. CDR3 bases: TGTGCCAGCAGCTTAGGACAGAGGAATTCACCCCTCCACTTT.

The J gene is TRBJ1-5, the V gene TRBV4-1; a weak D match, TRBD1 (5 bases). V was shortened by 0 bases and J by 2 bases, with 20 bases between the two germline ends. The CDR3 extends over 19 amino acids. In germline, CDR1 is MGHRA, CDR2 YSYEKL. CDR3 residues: CASSQESYGGASGNQPQHF. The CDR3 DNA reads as TGCGCCAGCAGCCAAGAAAGCTACGGTGGGGCTAGCGGCAATCAGCCCCAGCATTTT.

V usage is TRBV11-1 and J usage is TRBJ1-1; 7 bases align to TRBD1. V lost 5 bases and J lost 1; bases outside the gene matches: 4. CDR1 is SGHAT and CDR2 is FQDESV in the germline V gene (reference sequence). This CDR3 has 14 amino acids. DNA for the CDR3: TGTGCCAGCAGCCCGTGGACAGGGAACACTGAAGCTTTCTTT. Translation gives CASSPWTGNTEAFF.

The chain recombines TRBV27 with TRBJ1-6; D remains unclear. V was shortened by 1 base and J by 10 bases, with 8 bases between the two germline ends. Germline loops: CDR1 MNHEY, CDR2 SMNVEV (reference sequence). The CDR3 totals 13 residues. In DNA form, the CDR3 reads TGTGCCAGCAGTTTATTTGAGAAATCACCCCTCCACTTT. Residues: CASSLFEKSPLHF.

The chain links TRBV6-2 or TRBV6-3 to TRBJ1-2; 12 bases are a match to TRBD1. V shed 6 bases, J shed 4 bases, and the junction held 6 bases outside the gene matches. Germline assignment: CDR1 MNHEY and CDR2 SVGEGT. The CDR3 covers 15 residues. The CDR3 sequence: CASSPGTGGFYGYTF. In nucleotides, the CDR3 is TGTGCCAGCAGCCCCGGGACAGGGGGCTTCTATGGCTACACCTTC.

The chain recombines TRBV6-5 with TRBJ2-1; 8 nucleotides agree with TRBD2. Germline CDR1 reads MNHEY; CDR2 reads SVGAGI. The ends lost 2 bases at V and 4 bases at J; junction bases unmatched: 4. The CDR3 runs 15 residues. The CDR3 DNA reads TGTGCCAGCAGTTACCAGACTAGCGCGTACAATGAGCAGTTCTTC. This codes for CASSYQTSAYNEQFF.

The CDR3 region is CASSPRLARDNEQFF. CDR3 sequence (DNA): TGTGCCAGCAGCCCTAGACTAGCGAGAGACAATGAGCAGTTCTTC. The chain couples TRBV3-1 (or the pseudogene TRBV3-2) to TRBJ2-1; 8 bases agree with TRBD2. This CDR3 is built from 15 residues. Germline V gene sequence: CDR1 LGHDT, CDR2 YNNKEL (reference sequence). J gave up 5 bases and V 4 bases, and 7 bases lay outside the gene matches.

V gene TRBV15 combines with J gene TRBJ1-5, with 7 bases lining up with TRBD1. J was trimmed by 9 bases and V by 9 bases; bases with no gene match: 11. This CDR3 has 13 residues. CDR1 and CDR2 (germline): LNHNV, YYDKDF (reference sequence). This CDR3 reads CATVRGSEGPQHF. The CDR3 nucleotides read TGTGCCACAGTCAGGGGGAGCGAGGGGCCCCAGCATTTT.

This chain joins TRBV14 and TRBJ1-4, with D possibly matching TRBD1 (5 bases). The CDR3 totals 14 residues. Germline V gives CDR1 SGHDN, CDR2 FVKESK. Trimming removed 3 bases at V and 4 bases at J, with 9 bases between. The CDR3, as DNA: TGTGCCAGCAGCCATTCAGGGTTTAATGAAAAACTGTTTTTT. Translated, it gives CASSHSGFNEKLFF.

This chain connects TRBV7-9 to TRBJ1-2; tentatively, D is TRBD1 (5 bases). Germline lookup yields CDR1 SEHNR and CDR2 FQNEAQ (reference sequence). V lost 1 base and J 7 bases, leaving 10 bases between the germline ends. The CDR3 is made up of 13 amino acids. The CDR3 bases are TGTGCCAGCAGCTTAGTACAGGCGTCTGGCTACACCTTC. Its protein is CASSLVQASGYTF.

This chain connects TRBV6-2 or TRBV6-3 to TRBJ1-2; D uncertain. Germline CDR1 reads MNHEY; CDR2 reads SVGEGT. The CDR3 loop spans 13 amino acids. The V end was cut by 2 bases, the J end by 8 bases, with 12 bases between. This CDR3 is CASSYLDLGGYTF. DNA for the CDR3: TGTGCCAGCAGTTACCTCGATCTCGGGGGCTACACCTTC.

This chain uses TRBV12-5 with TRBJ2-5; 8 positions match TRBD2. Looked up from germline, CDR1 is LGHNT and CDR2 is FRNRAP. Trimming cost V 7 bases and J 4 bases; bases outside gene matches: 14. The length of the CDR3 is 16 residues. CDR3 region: CASAPRGALPGETQYF. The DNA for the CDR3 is TGTGCTAGTGCCCCGCGGGGGGCACTACCGGGAGAGACCCAGTACTTC. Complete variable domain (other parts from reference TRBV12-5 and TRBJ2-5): DARVTQTPRHKVTEMGQEVTMRCQPILGHNTVFWYRQTMMQGLELLAYFRNRAPLDDSGMPKDRFSAEMPDATLATLKIQPSEPRDSAVYFCASAPRGALPGETQYFGPGTRLLVL.

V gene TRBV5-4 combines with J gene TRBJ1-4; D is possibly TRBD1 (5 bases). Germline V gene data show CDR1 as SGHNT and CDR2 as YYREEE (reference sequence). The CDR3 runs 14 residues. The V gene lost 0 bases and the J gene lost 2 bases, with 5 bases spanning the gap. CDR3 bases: TGTGCCAGCAGCTTGGGACAGACTAATGAAAAACTGTTTTTT. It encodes CASSLGQTNEKLFF.